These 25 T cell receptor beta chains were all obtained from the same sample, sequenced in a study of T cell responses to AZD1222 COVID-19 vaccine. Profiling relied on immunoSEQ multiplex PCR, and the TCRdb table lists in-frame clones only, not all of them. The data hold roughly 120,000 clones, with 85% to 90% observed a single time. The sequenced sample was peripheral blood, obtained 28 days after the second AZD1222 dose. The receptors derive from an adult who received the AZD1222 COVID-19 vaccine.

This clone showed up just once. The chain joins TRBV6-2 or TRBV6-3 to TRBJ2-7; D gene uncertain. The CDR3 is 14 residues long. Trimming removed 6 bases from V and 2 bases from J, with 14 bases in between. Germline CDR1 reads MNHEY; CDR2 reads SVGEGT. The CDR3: CASSLLGLAYEQYF. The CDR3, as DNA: TGTGCCAGCAGCCTCCTTGGGCTAGCCTACGAGCAGTACTTC.

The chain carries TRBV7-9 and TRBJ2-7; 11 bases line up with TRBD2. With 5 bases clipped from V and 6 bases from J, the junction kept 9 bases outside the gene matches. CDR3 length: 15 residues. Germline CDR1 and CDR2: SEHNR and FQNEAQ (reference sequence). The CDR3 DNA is TGTGCCAGCAGCCAGGGACTAGCGGTTACCTTCGAGCAGTACTTC. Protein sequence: CASSQGLAVTFEQYF.

CDR3 nucleotides: TGTGCCAGCAGCCCTAGAGGGGGCTCAATGAACACTGAAGCTTTCTTT. This gives the protein CASSPRGGSMNTEAFF. The J gene is TRBJ1-1, the V gene TRBV6-2 or TRBV6-3; 7 bases fit TRBD1. Looked up from germline, CDR1 is MNHEY and CDR2 is SVGEGT. V was clipped by 6 bases and J by 0 bases; unmatched bases: 10. The CDR3 consists of 16 residues.

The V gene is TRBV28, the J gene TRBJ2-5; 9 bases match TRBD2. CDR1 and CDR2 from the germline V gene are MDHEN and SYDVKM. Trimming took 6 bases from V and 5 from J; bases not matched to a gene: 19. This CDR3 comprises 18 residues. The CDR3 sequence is CASRPSPGKREALETQYF. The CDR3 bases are TGTGCCAGCAGACCGTCCCCCGGGAAGCGGGAGGCACTGGAGACCCAGTACTTC.

The CDR3 nucleotides are TGTGCCAGCCGGACTAGTTACGAGCAGTACTTC. Translated, it gives CASRTSYEQYF. The V and J genes are TRBV28 and TRBJ2-7; 7 nucleotides agree with TRBD2. CDR3 length: 11 amino acids. J gave up 4 bases and V 8 bases, and 2 bases lay outside the gene matches. Germline V gene data show CDR1 as MDHEN and CDR2 as SYDVKM.

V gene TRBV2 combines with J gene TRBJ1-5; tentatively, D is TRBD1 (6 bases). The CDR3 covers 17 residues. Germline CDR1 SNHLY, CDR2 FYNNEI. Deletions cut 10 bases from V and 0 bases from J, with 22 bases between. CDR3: CAKSSNSQGNSNQPQHF. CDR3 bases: TGTGCCAAATCGTCTAATTCACAGGGAAATAGCAATCAGCCCCAGCATTTT. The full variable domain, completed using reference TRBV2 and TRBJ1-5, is EPEVTQTPSHQVTQMGQEVILRCVPISNHLYFYWYRQILGQKVEFLVSFYNNEISEKSEIFDDQFSVERPDGSNFTLKIRSTKLEDSAMYFCAKSSNSQGNSNQPQHFGDGTRLSIL.

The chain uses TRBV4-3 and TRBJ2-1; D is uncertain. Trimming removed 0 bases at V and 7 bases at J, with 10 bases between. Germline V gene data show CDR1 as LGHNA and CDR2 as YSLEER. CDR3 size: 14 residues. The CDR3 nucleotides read TGCGCCAGCAGCCAAGATCTGGGGATAAATGAGCAGTTCTTC. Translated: CASSQDLGINEQFF.

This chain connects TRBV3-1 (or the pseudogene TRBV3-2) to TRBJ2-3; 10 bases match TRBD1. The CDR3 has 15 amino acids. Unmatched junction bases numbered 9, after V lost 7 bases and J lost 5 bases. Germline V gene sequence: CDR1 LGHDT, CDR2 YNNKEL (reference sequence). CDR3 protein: CASTLNRTGGDTQYF. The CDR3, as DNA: TGTGCCAGCACCCTAAATCGGACAGGGGGAGATACGCAGTATTTT.

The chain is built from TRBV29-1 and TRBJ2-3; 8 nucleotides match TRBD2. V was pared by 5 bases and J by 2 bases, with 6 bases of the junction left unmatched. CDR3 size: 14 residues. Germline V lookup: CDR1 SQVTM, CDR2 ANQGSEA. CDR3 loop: CSVPPSGPTDTQYF. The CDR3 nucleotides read TGCAGCGTTCCCCCTAGCGGGCCCACAGATACGCAGTATTTT.

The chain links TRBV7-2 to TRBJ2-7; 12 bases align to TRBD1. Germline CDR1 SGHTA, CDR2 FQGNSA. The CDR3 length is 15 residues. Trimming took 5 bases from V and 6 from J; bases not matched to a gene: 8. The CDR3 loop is CASSPSGQGAFEQYF. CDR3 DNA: TGTGCCAGCAGCCCTTCGGGACAGGGGGCGTTCGAGCAGTACTTC.

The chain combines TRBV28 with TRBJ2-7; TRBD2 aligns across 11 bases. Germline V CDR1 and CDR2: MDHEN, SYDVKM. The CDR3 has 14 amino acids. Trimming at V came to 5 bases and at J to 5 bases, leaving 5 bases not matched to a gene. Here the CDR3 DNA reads TGTGCCAGCAGTAGTAGCGGGAGGGGCCACGAGCAGTACTTC. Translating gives CASSSSGRGHEQYF.

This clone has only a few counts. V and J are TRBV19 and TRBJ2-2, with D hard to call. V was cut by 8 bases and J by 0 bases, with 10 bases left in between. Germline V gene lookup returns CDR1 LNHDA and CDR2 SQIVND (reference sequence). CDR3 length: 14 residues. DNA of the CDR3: TGTGCCAGTTGGGTTGGGGCGAACACCGGGGAGCTGTTTTTT. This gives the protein CASWVGANTGELFF. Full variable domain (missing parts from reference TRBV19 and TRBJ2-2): DGGITQSPKYLFRKEGQNVTLSCEQNLNHDAMYWYRQDPGQGLRLIYYSQIVNDFQKGDIAEGYSVSREKKESFPLTVTSAQKNPTAFYLCASWVGANTGELFFGEGSRLTVL.

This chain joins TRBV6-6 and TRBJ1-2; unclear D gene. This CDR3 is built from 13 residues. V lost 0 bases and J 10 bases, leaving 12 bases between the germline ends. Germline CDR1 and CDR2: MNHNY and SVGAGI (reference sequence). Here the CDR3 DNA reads TGTGCCAGCAGTTACTCGCTCAGCAACACCTACACCTTC. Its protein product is CASSYSLSNTYTF.

CDR3 in amino acids: CASSSQPPGTDYGYTF. CDR3 coding DNA: TGTGCCAGCAGTTCCCAGCCCCCAGGGACGGACTATGGCTACACCTTC. The chain carries TRBV6-2 or TRBV6-3 and TRBJ1-2; possibly TRBD1 for D (5 bases). V lost 4 bases, J lost 3 bases, and 18 bases lay in between. Germline V CDR1 and CDR2: MNHEY, SVGEGT. There are 16 residues in the CDR3.

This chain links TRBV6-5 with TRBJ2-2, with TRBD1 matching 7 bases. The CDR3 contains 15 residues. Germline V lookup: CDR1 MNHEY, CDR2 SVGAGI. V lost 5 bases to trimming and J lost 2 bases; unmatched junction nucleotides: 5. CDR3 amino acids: CASSTGTANTGELFF. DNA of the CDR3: TGTGCCAGCAGTACCGGGACAGCTAACACCGGGGAGCTGTTTTTT.

DNA of the CDR3: TGTGCCAGCAGCCCTGGGGGGAGCAAGGCCCATGGCTACACCTTC. The encoded protein is CASSPGGSKAHGYTF. The chain recombines TRBV7-9 with TRBJ1-2; a possible D gene is TRBD1 (5 bases). The CDR3 sequence is 15 residues long. V shed 5 bases and J shed 6 bases, with 19 bases lying between them. From germline, CDR1 is SEHNR and CDR2 FQNEAQ (reference sequence).

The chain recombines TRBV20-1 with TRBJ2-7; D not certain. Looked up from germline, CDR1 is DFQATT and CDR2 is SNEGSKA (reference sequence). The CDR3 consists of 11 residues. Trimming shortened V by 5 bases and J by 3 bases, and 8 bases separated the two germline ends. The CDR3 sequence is CSAATGYEQYF. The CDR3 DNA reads TGCAGTGCTGCGACTGGCTACGAGCAGTACTTC.

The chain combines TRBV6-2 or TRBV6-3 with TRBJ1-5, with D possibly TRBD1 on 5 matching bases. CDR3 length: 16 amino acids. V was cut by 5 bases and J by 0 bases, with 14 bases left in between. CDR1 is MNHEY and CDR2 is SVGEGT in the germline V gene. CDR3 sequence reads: CASSVGTEYSNQPQHF. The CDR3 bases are TGTGCCAGCAGTGTTGGGACCGAATATAGCAATCAGCCCCAGCATTTT.

As DNA, the CDR3 is TGTGCCACCTTACCCGCCGGGGACAGGGGGAGGGGGCAGTACTTC. Translation gives CATLPAGDRGRGQYF. The chain has TRBV28 and TRBJ2-7, with 11 positions matching TRBD1. Germline V lookup: CDR1 MDHEN, CDR2 SYDVKM. The CDR3 runs 15 residues. Trimming took 10 bases from V and 9 from J; bases not matched to a gene: 17.

CDR3 sequence reads: CASSLDRAGGNEKLFF. The DNA of the CDR3 is TGTGCCAGCAGCTTAGATCGGGCAGGGGGTAATGAAAAACTGTTTTTT. V is TRBV11-2 and J is TRBJ1-4; 7 bases are a match to TRBD1. Trimming cost V 0 bases and J 4 bases; bases outside gene matches: 5. The CDR3 sequence is 16 residues long. In germline, CDR1 is SGHAT, CDR2 FQNNGV.

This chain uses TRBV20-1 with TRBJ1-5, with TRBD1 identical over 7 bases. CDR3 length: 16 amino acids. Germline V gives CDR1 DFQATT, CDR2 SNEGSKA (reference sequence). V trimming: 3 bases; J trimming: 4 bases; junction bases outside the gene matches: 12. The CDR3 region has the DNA TGCAGTGCTAGTGCCGGTGGACAGGTCCTTAATCAGCCCCAGCATTTT. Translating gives CSASAGGQVLNQPQHF.

CDR3 sequence reads: CASSQVGSSGNTIYF. The CDR3 nucleotides are TGTGCCAGCAGCCAAGTCGGTTCCTCTGGAAACACCATATATTTT. V and J are TRBV3-1 (or the pseudogene TRBV3-2) and TRBJ1-3, with D hard to call. Trimming pared 1 base from V and 0 bases from J, leaving 7 bases between. Germline lookup yields CDR1 LGHDT and CDR2 YNNKEL (reference sequence). The CDR3 has 15 amino acids.

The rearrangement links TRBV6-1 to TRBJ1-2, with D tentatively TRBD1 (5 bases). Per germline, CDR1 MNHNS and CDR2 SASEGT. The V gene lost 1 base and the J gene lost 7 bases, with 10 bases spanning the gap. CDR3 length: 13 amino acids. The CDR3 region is CASSEGGLGGYTF. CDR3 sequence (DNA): TGTGCCAGCAGTGAAGGGGGCTTAGGTGGCTACACCTTC.

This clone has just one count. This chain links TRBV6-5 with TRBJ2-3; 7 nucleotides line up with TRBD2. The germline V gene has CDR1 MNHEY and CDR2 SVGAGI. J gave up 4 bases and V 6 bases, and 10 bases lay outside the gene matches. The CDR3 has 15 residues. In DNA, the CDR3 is TGTGCCAGCAGACAGCCGGCGGGAGCGGCAGATACGCAGTATTTT. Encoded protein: CASRQPAGAADTQYF.

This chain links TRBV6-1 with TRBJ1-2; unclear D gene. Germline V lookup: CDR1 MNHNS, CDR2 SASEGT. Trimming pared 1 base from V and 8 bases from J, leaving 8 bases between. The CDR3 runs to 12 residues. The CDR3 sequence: CASSEVPGGYTF. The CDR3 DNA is TGTGCCAGCAGTGAAGTGCCAGGCGGCTACACCTTC.